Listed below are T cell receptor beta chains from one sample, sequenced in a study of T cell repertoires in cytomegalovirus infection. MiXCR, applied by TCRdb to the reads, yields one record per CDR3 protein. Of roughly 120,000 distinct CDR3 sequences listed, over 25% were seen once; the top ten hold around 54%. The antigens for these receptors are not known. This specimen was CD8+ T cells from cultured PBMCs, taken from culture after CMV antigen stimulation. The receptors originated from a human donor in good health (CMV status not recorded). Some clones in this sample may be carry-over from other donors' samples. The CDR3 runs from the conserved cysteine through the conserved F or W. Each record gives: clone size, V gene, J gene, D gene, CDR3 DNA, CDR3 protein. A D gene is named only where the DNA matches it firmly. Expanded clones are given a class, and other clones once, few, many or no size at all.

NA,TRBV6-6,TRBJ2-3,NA,TGTGCCAGCAGTTACAGGGCGGGGTCAGATACGCAGTATTTT,CASSYRAGSDTQYF
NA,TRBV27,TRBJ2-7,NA,TGTGCCAGCAGCCCTAGTCAAGGCCTCTCCTACGAGCAGTACTTC,CASSPSQGLSYEQYF
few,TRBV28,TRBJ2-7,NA,TGTGCCAGCAAGTTCCGGGGCCCCTACGAGCAGTACTTC,CASKFRGPYEQYF
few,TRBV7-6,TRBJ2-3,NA,TGTGCCAGCAGCTTAATTGGAGATACGCAGTATTTT,CASSLIGDTQYF
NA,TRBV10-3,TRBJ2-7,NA,TGTGCCATCAGTCCAGGCGTGTCCTACGAGCAGAACTTC,CAISPGVSYEQNF
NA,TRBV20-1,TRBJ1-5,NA,TGCAGTGCTAGAGACAGGGGAAGTCAGCCCCAGCATTTT,CSARDRGSQPQHF
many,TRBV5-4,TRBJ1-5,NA,TGTGCCAGCAGCTTTGACGGGGGGGGTCAGCCCCAGCATTTT,CASSFDGGGQPQHF
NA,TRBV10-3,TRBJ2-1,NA,TGTGCCATCAGTGATAGGGGAAGGGGAAGCTCCTACAATGAGCAGTTCTTC,CAISDRGRGSSYNEQFF
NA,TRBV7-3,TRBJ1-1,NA,TGTGCCAGCAGCTACAAGGTTGGGTTGGGGTCTGAAGCTTTCTTT,CASSYKVGLGSEAFF
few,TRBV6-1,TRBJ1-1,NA,TGTGCCAGTGGTCAAAGCATGAACACTGAAGCTTTCTTT,CASGQSMNTEAFF
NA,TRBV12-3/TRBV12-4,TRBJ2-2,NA,TGTGCCAGCAGTTTGGGGGCAGGGTGGACGAACACCGGGGAGCTGTTTTTT,CASSLGAGWTNTGELFF
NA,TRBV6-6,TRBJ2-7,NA,TGTGCCAGCAGTGGCGGGCTCGACGAGCAGTACTTC,CASSGGLDEQYF
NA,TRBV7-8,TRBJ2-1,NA,TGTGCCAGCAGCGTCGGACAGTCCTACAATGAGCAGTTCTTC,CASSVGQSYNEQFF
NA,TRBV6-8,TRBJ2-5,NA,TGTGCCAGCAGTTACCCGCCCGGGGGAGGAAGCCGATGGACCCAGTACTTC,CASSYPPGGGSRWTQYF
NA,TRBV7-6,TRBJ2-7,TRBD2,TGTGCCAGCGGACTAGCGACTTACGAGCAGTACTTC,CASGLATYEQYF
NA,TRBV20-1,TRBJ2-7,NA,TGCAGTGCTAGAGATTTCGGACTGGACGTATACGAGCAGTACTTC,CSARDFGLDVYEQYF
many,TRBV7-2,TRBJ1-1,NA,TGTGCCAGCAGCTTAATCTATTCGGTGAACACTGAAGCTTTCTTT,CASSLIYSVNTEAFF
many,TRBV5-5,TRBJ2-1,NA,TGTGCCAGCAGCCAATATACCCCCAATGAGCAGTTCTTC,CASSQYTPNEQFF
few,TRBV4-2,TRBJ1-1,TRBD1,TGTGCCAGCAGCCAAGATCCTAGGGAGGGGGCCACTGAAGCTTTCTTT,CASSQDPREGATEAFF
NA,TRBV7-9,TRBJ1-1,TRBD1,TGTGCCAGCAGCCCCCGACAGGGGTGGGACACTGAAGCTTTCTTT,CASSPRQGWDTEAFF
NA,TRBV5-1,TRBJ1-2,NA,TGCGCCAGCAGCTTGGAGTTAAATATTAACTATGGCTACACCTTC,CASSLELNINYGYTF
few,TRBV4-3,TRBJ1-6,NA,TGCGCCAGCAGCCAAGAATGGGGGAGGGGATCACCCCTCCACTTT,CASSQEWGRGSPLHF
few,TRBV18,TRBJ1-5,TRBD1,TGTGCCAGCTCACCACCCCTGACAGGGTCAGGCAATCAGCCCCAGCATTTT,CASSPPLTGSGNQPQHF
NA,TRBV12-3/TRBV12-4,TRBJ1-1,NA,TGTGCCAGCAGTGAGTTCACGGCGAACACTGAAGCTTTCTTT,CASSEFTANTEAFF
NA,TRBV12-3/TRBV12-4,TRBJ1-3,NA,TGTGCCAGCAGCGGGTGGAGGTACTCTGGAAACACCATATATTTT,CASSGWRYSGNTIYF
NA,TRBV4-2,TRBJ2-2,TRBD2,TGTGCCAGCAGTTTGGCGGGACTAGCGGCGAACACCGGGGAGCTGTTTTTT,CASSLAGLAANTGELFF
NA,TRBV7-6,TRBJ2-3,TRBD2,TGTGCCAGCAGCTTATCATTAGCGGGGGCATTGGATACGCAGTATTTT,CASSLSLAGALDTQYF
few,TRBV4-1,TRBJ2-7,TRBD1,TGCGCCAGCAGCCAAGGGGGACAGTCACGCGACGAGCAGTACTTC,CASSQGGQSRDEQYF
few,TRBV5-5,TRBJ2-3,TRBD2,TGTGCCAGCAGCCCTCTAGCGGGGGGGCCCAGGGATACGCAGTATTTT,CASSPLAGGPRDTQYF
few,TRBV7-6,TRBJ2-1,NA,TGTGCCAGCAGCCTTGCCTTCAGGGCCGATGAGCAGTTCTTC,CASSLAFRADEQFF
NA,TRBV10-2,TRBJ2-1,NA,TGCGCCAGCAGTCACAGCGGTCCCTACAATGAGCAGTTCTTC,CASSHSGPYNEQFF
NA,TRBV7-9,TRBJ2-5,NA,TGTGCCAGCAGCTTAGCCCTCTACCCAGAGACCCAGTACTTC,CASSLALYPETQYF
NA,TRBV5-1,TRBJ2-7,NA,TGCGCCAGCAGCTTGGCGGGCGGGATCTACGAGCAGTACTTC,CASSLAGGIYEQYF
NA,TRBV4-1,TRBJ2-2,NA,TGCGCCAGCAGCCAAGATCGGCCGCTCACCGGGGAGCTGTTTTTT,CASSQDRPLTGELFF
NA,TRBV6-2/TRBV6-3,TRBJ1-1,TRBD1,TGTGCCAGCAGTCCCTCGGACAGGGGGCTGAACACTGAAGCTTTCTTT,CASSPSDRGLNTEAFF
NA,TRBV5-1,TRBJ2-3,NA,TGCGCCAGCAGCTTGTACACGGGGGGACAAACAGATACGCAGTATTTT,CASSLYTGGQTDTQYF
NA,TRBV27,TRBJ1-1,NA,TGTGCCAGCGGTTTACTGGGAGGTGACACTGAAGCTTTCTTT,CASGLLGGDTEAFF
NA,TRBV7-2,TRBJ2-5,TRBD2,TGTGCCAGCAGCTGGAAAACACGACTAGCGGGGGGGCCTCAGTACTTC,CASSWKTRLAGGPQYF
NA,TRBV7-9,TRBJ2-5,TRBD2,TGTGCCACCGACGAGATACTAGCGGGGGCAGAGACCCAGTACTTC,CATDEILAGAETQYF
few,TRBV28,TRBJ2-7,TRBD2,TGTGCCAGCAGTTTAGCGGGGGGGAACTTCCACTACGAGCAGTACTTC,CASSLAGGNFHYEQYF
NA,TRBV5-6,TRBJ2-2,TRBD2,TGTGCCAGCAGCAGCGGGGGGGCGAGCACCGGGGAGCTGTTTTTT,CASSSGGASTGELFF
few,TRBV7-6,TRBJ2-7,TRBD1,TGTGCCAGCAGCGAACCGACAGGGCCCCCATCCCTATACCACGAGCAGTACTTC,CASSEPTGPPSLYHEQYF
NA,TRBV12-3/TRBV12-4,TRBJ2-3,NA,TGTGCCAGCAGTATCGGGGGTATCGAGTATTTT,CASSIGGIEYF
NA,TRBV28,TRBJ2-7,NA,TGTGCCAGCAGTTTAGCGGGGAGGCCCTACGAGCAGTACTTC,CASSLAGRPYEQYF
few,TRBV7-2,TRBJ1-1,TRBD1,TGTGCCAGCAGCTTCCCGGACAGGGAGGTCACTGAAGCTTTCTTT,CASSFPDREVTEAFF
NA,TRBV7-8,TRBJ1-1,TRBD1,TGTGCCAGCAGCTTAGTAGGGGGCGAGGGCACTGAAGCTTTCTTT,CASSLVGGEGTEAFF
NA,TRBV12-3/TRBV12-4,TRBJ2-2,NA,TGTGCCAGCACTGATTCGGACAGCACCGGGGAGCTGTTTTTT,CASTDSDSTGELFF
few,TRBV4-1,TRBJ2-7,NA,TGCGCCAGCAGCCGTGATAGAGAGTCGGGAACGACCTACGAGCAGTACTTC,CASSRDRESGTTYEQYF